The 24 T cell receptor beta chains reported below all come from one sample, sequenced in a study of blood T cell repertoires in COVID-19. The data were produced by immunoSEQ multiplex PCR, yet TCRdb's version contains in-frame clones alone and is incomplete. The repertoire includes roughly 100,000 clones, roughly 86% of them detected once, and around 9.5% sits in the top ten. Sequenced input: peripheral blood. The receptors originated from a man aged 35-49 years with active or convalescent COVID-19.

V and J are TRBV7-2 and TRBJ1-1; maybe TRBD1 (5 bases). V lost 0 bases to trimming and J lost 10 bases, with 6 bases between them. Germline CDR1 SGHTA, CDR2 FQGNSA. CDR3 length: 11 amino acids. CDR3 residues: CASSLAGVAFF. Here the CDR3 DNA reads TGTGCCAGCAGCTTAGCAGGGGTAGCTTTCTTT. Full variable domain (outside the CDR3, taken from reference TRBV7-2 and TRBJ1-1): GAGVSQSPSNKVTEKGKDVELRCDPISGHTALYWYRQSLGQGLEFLIYFQGNSAPDKSGLPSDRFSAERTGGSVSTLTIQRTQQEDSAVYLCASSLAGVAFFGQGTRLTVV.

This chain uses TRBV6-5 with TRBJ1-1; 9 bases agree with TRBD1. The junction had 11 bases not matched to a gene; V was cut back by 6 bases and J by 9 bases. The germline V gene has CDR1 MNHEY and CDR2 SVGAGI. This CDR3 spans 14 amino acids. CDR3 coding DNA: TGTGCCAGCAGCCTGATCGGACAGGGGATGCAAGCTTTCTTT. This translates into CASSLIGQGMQAFF.

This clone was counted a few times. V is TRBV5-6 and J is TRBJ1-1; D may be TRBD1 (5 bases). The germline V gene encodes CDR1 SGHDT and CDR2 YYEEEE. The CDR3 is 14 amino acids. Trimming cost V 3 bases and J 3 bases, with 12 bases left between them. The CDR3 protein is CASSWASGDTEAFF. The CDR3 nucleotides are TGTGCCAGCAGCTGGGCTTCGGGGGACACTGAAGCTTTCTTT.

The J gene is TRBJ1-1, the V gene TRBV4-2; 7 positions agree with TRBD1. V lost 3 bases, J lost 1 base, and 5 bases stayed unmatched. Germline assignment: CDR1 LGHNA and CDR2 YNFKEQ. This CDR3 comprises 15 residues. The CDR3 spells CASSQDRTSNTEAFF. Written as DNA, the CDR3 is TGTGCCAGCAGCCAGGACAGGACGTCGAACACTGAAGCTTTCTTT.

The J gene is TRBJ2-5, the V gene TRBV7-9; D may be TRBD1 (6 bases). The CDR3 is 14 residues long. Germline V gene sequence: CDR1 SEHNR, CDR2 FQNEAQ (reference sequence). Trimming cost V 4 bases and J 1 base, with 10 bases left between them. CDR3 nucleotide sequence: TGTGCCAGCAGCTCAACAGGGCTCCAAGAGACCCAGTACTTC. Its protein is CASSSTGLQETQYF. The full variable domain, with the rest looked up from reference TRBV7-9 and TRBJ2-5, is DTGVSQNPRHKITKRGQNVTFRCDPISEHNRLYWYRQTLGQGPEFLTYFQNEAQLEKSRLLSDRFSAERPKGSFSTLEIQRTEQGDSAMYLCASSSTGLQETQYFGPGTRLLVL.

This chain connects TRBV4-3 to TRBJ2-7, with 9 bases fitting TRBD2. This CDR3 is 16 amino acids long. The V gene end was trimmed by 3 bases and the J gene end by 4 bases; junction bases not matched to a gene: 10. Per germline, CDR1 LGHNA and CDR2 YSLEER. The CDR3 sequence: CASSHHASSGAYEQYF. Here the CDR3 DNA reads TGCGCCAGCAGCCACCACGCCTCTAGCGGGGCATACGAGCAGTACTTC.

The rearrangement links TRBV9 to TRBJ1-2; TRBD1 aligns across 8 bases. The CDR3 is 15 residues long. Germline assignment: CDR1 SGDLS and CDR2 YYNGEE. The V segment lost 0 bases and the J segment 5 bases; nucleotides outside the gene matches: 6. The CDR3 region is CASSVGGQGKYGYTF. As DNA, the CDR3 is TGTGCCAGCAGCGTAGGAGGACAGGGCAAATATGGCTACACCTTC.

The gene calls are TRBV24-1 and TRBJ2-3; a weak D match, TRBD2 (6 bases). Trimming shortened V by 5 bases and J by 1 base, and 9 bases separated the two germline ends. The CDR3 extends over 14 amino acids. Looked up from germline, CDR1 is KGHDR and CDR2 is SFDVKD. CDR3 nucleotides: TGTGCCACCAGTGCGGCGGGGCGCACAGATACGCAGTATTTT. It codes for CATSAAGRTDTQYF.

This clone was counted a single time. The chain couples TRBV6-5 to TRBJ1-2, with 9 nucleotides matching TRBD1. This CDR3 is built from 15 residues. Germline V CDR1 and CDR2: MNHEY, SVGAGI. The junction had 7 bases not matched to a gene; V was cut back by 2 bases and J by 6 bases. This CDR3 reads CASSYGDRDRNGYTF. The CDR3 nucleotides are TGTGCCAGCAGTTACGGGGACAGGGATCGGAATGGCTACACCTTC.

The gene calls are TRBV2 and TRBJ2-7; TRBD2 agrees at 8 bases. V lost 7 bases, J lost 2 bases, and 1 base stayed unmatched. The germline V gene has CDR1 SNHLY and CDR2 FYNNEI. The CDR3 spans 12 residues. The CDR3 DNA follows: TGTGCCAGCACGGGGGGGGCCTACGAGCAGTACTTC. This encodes CASTGGAYEQYF. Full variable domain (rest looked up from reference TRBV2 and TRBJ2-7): EPEVTQTPSHQVTQMGQEVILRCVPISNHLYFYWYRQILGQKVEFLVSFYNNEISEKSEIFDDQFSVERPDGSNFTLKIRSTKLEDSAMYFCASTGGAYEQYFGPGTRLTVT.

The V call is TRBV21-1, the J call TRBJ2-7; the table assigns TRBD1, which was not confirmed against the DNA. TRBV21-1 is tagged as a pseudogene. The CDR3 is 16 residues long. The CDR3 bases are TGTGCCAGCTGCGCAACAGGGAACCAGCTAACCTACGAGCAGTACTTC. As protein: CASCATGNQLTYEQYF.

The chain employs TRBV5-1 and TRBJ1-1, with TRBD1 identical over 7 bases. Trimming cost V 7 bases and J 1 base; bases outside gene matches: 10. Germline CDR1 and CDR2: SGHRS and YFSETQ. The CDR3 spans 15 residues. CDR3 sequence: CASSPNDRANTEAFF. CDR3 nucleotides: TGCGCCAGCTCTCCCAACGACAGGGCGAACACTGAAGCTTTCTTT.

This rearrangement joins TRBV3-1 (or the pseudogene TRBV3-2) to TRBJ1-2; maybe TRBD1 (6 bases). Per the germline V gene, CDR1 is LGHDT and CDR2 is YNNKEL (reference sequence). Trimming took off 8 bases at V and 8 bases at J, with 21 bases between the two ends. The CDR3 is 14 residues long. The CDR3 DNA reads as TGTGCCAGCGCCTTAGGCACAGGGCGTGGCGGCTACACCTTC. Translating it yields CASALGTGRGGYTF.

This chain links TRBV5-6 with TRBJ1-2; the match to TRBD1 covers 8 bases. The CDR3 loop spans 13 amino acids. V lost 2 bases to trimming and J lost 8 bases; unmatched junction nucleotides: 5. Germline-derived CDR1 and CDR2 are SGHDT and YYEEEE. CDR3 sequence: CASSFQGARGYTF. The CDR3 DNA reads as TGTGCCAGCAGCTTCCAGGGGGCGCGAGGCTACACCTTC.

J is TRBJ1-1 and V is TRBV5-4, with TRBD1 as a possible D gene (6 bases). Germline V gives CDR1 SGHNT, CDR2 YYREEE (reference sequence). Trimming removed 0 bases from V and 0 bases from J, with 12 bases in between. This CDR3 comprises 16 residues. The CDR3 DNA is TGTGCCAGCAGCTTGGGCGGCAGGGGCATGAACACTGAAGCTTTCTTT. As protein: CASSLGGRGMNTEAFF.

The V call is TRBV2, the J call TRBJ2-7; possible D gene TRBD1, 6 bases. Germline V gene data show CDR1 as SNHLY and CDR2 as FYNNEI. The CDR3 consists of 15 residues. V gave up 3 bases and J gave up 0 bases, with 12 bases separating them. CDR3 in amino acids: CASSDRGQSSYEQYF. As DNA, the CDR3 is TGTGCCAGCAGTGATCGCGGACAGAGCTCCTACGAGCAGTACTTC.

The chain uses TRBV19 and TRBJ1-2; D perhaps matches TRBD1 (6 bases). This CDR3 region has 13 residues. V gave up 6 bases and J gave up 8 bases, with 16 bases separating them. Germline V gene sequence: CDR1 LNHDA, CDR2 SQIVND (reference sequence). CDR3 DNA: TGTGCCAGTAGGGTACAGGGTTCTATCGGCTACACCTTC. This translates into CASRVQGSIGYTF.

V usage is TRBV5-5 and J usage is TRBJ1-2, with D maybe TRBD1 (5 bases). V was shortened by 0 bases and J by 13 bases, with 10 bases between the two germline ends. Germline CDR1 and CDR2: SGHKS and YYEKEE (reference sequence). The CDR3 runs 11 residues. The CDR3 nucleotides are TGTGCCAGCAGCTTGGAAGGGGTCTCCACCTTC. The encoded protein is CASSLEGVSTF.

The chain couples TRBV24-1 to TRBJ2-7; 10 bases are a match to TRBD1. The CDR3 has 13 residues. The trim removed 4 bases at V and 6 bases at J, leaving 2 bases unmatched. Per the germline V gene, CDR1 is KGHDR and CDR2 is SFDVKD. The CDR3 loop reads CATSDRDRGEQYF. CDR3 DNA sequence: TGTGCCACCAGTGACCGGGACAGGGGCGAGCAGTACTTC.

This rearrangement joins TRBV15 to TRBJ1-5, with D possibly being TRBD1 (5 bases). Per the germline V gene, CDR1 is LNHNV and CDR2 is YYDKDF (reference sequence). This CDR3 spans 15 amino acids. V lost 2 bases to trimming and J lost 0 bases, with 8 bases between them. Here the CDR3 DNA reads TGTGCCACCAGCAGACAGGGCTATAGCAATCAGCCCCAGCATTTT. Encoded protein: CATSRQGYSNQPQHF.

In nucleotides, the CDR3 is TGTGCCAGCAGCCCGAGGAGCGGGGGAGGTGGCACAGATACGCAGTATTTT. It is translated as CASSPRSGGGGTDTQYF. The chain joins TRBV3-1 (or the pseudogene TRBV3-2) to TRBJ2-3; 8 bases agree with TRBD2. V gave up 4 bases and J gave up 1 base; unmatched junction bases: 10. Per the germline V gene, CDR1 is LGHDT and CDR2 is YNNKEL (reference sequence). The CDR3 covers 17 residues.

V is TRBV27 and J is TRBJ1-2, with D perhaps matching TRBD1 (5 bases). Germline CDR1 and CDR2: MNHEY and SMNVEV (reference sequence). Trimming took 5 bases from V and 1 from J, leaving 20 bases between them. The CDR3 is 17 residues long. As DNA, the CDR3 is TGTGCCAGCAGTCCAACCGTGGGGGGGGGACTTAACTATGGCTACACCTTC. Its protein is CASSPTVGGGLNYGYTF.

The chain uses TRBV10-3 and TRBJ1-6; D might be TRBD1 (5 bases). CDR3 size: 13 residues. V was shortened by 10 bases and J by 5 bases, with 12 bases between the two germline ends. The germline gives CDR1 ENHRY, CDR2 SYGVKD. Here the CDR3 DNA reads TGTGCCACCGGCCGGGGGAATAATTCACCCCTCCACTTT. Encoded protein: CATGRGNNSPLHF.

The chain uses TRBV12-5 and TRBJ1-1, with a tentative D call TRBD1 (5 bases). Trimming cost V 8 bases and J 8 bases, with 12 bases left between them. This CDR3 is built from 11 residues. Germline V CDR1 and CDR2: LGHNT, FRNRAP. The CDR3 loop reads CASQRGTEAFF. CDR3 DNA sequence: TGTGCTAGTCAGCGGGGGACGGAAGCTTTCTTT.